The clone carrying this T cell receptor beta chain has just one count. V was clipped by 3 bases and J by 4 bases, with 7 bases between them. The V gene's germline CDR1 is SQVTM and CDR2 ANQGSEA. The CDR3 loop spans 12 amino acids. This sample is drawn from a study of blood T cell repertoires in COVID-19. Sequencing was performed with immunoSEQ multiplex PCR; in TCRdb, only in-frame clones are kept and a portion is missing. This table has 180,000 or so clones, less than 85% appearing once. The specimen was PBMCs or T cells enriched from blood (not recorded which). The rearrangement links TRBV29-1 to TRBJ2-1; D ambiguous. This receptor was obtained from a woman between 50 and 59 years old who had recovered from COVID-19. CDR3 residues: CSVDVSYNEQFF. The CDR3 DNA reads TGCAGCGTTGACGTCTCTTACAATGAGCAGTTCTTC.